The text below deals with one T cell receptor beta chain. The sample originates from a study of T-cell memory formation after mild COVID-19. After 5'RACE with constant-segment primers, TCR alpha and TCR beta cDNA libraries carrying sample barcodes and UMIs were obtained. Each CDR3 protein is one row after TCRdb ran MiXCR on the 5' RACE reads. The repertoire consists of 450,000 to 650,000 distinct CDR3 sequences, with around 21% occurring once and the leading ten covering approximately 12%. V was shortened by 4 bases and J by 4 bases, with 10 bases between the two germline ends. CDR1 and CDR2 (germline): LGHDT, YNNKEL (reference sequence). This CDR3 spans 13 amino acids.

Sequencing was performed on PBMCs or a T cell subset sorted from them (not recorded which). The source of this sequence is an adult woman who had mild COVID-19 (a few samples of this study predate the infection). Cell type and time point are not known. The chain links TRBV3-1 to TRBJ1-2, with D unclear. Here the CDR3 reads CASSPVSSYGYTF. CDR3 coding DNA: TGTGCCAGCAGCCCCGTCTCAAGCTATGGCTACACCTTC. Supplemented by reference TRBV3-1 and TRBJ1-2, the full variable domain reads DTAVSQTPKYLVTQMGNDKSIKCEQNLGHDTMYWYKQDSKKFLKIMFSYNNKELIINETVPNRFSPKSPDKAHLNLHINSLELGDSAVYFCASSPVSSYGYTFGSGTRLTVV.